The text below deals with one T cell receptor (beta chain). Its antigen specificity is not known. Qualities for individual bases were not recorded, and no much larger clone is one base off. Enrolling through a virtual design, the prospective study's participants ranged in age from roughly 18 to 95 years and lived across more than 20 United States geographic areas. Cohort assignment in the prospective study relied on participant-reported clinical history from a screening survey and a study questionnaire. In the prospective study, mobile phlebotomists collected whole blood, serum and a nasopharyngeal or oropharyngeal swab from each participant. Prospective study participants could optionally give additional blood draws and questionnaires over a roughly 2-month period. Before DNA extraction, prospective study blood samples were shipped either frozen or at room temperature. The CDR3 starts with the cysteine, ends with the phenylalanine, and has 16 residues. CDR3 DNA only is kept here, 48 bases in frame from base 1. V is pruned by 6 bases and J by 5 bases, leaving 10 bases of the junction without a gene match. The CDR1 and CDR2 encoded by the germline V gene are KGHSH and LQKENI.

The entry originates in a study of blood T cell repertoires in COVID-19 (TCRdb year 2020). About the full investigation: Collaborator samples came from the United States, Italy and Spain and covered acute and convalescent phases of COVID-19. The prospective study material was composed of cDNA or gDNA derived from T cells, B-cell-depleted T cells, or PBMCs. The dataset comprised deeply sampled blood TCRbeta repertoires from subjects exposed to, actively infected with, or recovered from COVID-19. The repertoires were made available in a free public database intended to serve as a resource for research on the immune response to SARS-CoV-2. The samples were drawn from two sources: the first 160 participants of the ongoing ImmuneRACE study, and 1,200 or so subjects contributed by 6 global collaborators. The sample metadata nearly always contained a de-identified subject ID, COVID-19 status, age in years and sex. Where available, HLA class I and class II types were taken from metadata supplied by the sample provider and were not determined by assay-based typing. Beyond this particular receptor, the publication reports: The quantity of clinical and demographic metadata differed by source and by participant and was supplied without curation.

TCRbeta CDR3 regions were amplified from genomic DNA by means of the immunoSEQ Assay, a bias-controlled multiplex PCR. Per the original workflow: Nucleated cell counts per sample were estimated from amplification of reference gene primers within the assay. To quantify the absolute abundance of each unique TCRbeta CDR3 rearrangement, sequence reads were collapsed and filtered. For each sample, productive Simpson clonality was calculated by taking the square root of Simpson's diversity index across productive rearrangements. The table comes from immuneACCESS by way of TCRdb, which keeps in-frame sequences with V and J called. Part of the clones is missing from these tables; in studies checked, under half for an unresolved V gene and the rest for unknown reasons. The V and J calls and the clone size are those of that table, but D and trimming were determined from the DNA. The sample table records under 200,000 clones; around 82% of these occur just once. The top ten clones comprise less than 5.5% of the sample.

Sequenced: PBMCs or T cells enriched from blood (not recorded which). The chain is encoded by TRBV18 joined to TRBJ1-6; 7 nucleotides in the junction match TRBD1. The sequence derives from a woman aged 60-70 years with acute COVID-19. This receptor has the CDR3 CASSQNRGSDNSPLHF. The bases are TGTGCCAGCTCGCAAAACAGGGGTTCCGATAATTCACCCCTCCACTTT.